The rows below give T cell receptor beta chains drawn from one sample of a study of blood T cell repertoires in COVID-19. Only in-frame clones appear in the TCRdb table, and some are missing; sequencing was by immunoSEQ multiplex PCR. The sample records 45,000 or so clones, about 80% being singletons. Sequenced: peripheral blood. These receptor sequences come from a man aged 65 to 79 with acute or convalescent COVID-19. Both conserved end residues are part of each CDR3. Fields, in order: clone size, V gene, D gene, J gene, CDR3 DNA, CDR3 protein. The D gene is left open where the match is weak. Clone size is given for some rows only: seen once, a few or many times, or a class if the clone is expanded.

.	TRBV20-1	.	TRBJ1-1	TGCAGTGCTAGAGATGGGGGCGTAGCTTTCTTT	CSARDGGVAFF
.	TRBV9	.	TRBJ1-3	TGTGCCAGCAGCGCCGGGCCCCAAGTGGGAGACACCATATATTTT	CASSAGPQVGDTIYF
.	TRBV18	.	TRBJ1-2	TGTGCCAGCTCACCACCGACGCGGATTAACCCTAGTCGGTACACCTTC	CASSPPTRINPSRYTF
.	TRBV7-3	.	TRBJ1-1	TGTGCCAGCAGGGGGGGACTGACGAACACTGAAGCTTTCTTT	CASRGGLTNTEAFF
.	TRBV18	.	TRBJ2-5	TGTGCCAGCTCAACGCGGGACTTAGGGGAGACCCAGTACTTC	CASSTRDLGETQYF
.	TRBV7-3	.	TRBJ1-6	TGTGCCAGCAGCCCCCAGGCCTATAATTCACCCCTCCACTTT	CASSPQAYNSPLHF
.	TRBV7-6	.	TRBJ1-2	TGTGCCAGCAGCTTAGGAGCAGGCTACACCTTC	CASSLGAGYTF
few	TRBV10-2	.	TRBJ1-2	TGCGCCAGCAGTTCGGGGAGTGGCTACACCTTC	CASSSGSGYTF
.	TRBV10-3	.	TRBJ2-3	TGTGCCATCAGTGAGCACCCAGGGCCGGGCACAGATACGCAGTATTTT	CAISEHPGPGTDTQYF
.	TRBV4-3	TRBD1	TRBJ2-1	TGCGCCAGCAGCCAAGATGAAGGACAGGGGGACAATGAGCAGTTCTTC	CASSQDEGQGDNEQFF
.	TRBV9	.	TRBJ1-2	TGTGCCAGCAGCGTAGGGGCCTCAACTAACTATGGCTACACCTTC	CASSVGASTNYGYTF
.	TRBV4-1	TRBD1	TRBJ1-5	TGCGCCAGCAGCCTTGGGACAGGGGGTGTTCAAGGAGGGCAGCCCCAGCATTTT	CASSLGTGGVQGGQPQHF
.	TRBV6-1	.	TRBJ1-5	TGTGCCAGCAGTGAATTTTACAGGGTATTCCAGCATTTT	CASSEFYRVFQHF
.	TRBV3-1/TRBV3-2	TRBD2	TRBJ2-2	TGTGCCAGCAGCCCCTCCCTAGCGGGGCGATTCACCGGGGAGCTGTTTTTT	CASSPSLAGRFTGELFF
.	TRBV5-1	.	TRBJ2-2	TGCGCCAGCAGCTTGGTGGCCGGGGATAACACCGGGGAGCTGTTTTTT	CASSLVAGDNTGELFF
.	TRBV5-1	.	TRBJ2-6	TGCGCCAGCAGCGCTCAGGGGTCTGGGGCCAACGTCCTGACTTTC	CASSAQGSGANVLTF
.	TRBV5-1	.	TRBJ1-6	TGCGCCAGCAGCCCTGGACACTCCTATAATTCACCCCTCCACTTT	CASSPGHSYNSPLHF
once	TRBV7-2	TRBD1	TRBJ1-1	TGTGCCAGCAGCACGCCGACAGGGAAGAACACTGAAGCTTTCTTT	CASSTPTGKNTEAFF
.	TRBV30	.	TRBJ1-4	TGTGCCTGGAGTGTACCGGGGGGAGGAGGTGAAAAACTGTTTTTT	CAWSVPGGGGEKLFF
.	TRBV2	.	TRBJ2-2	TGTGCCAGCATTGGGACATATAACACCGGGGAGCTGTTTTTT	CASIGTYNTGELFF
.	TRBV30	TRBD1	TRBJ1-2	TGTGCCTGGGCCCACGACAGGGCCAACTATGGCTACACCTTC	CAWAHDRANYGYTF
few	TRBV29-1	.	TRBJ1-1	TGCAGCGTCGGACAGCAGAACACTGAAGCTTTCTTT	CSVGQQNTEAFF
.	TRBV4-2	.	TRBJ1-3	TGTGCCAGCAGCCAAGGACACTCTGGAAACACCATATATTTT	CASSQGHSGNTIYF
.	TRBV21-1	.	TRBJ1-5	TGTGCCAGCAGCAACCCTCAGGGGGTAAATAGCAATCAGCCCCAGCATTTT	CASSNPQGVNSNQPQHF
.	TRBV28	.	TRBJ2-4	TGTGCCAGCAGTGGGGCTCAAAACATTCAGTACTTC	CASSGAQNIQYF
once	TRBV5-1	.	TRBJ1-4	TGCGCCAGCAGCTTGGGTCAGGGTGAGGTGTTTTTT	CASSLGQGEVFF
.	TRBV15	.	TRBJ2-5	TGTGCCACCAGCAGAGATACAGGTTGGAGGACCCAGTACTTC	CATSRDTGWRTQYF
.	TRBV7-2	TRBD1	TRBJ1-1	TGTGCCAGCAGCCGGAGGACAGGGGGGAACACTGAAGCTTTCTTT	CASSRRTGGNTEAFF
few	TRBV28	TRBD2	TRBJ2-1	TGTGCCAGCAGTTTTCGGGGACTAGCGGGGTGGAATGAGCAGTTCTTC	CASSFRGLAGWNEQFF
.	TRBV7-2	TRBD1	TRBJ1-1	TGTGCCAGCAGCTTACCGGGACAGGGGTTCACTGAAGCTTTCTTT	CASSLPGQGFTEAFF
.	TRBV7-8	TRBD1	TRBJ1-2	TGTGCCAGCAGCCAAAAGCGGACAGGGGAAGGGTATGGCTACACCTTC	CASSQKRTGEGYGYTF
few	TRBV20-1	.	TRBJ1-1	TGCAGCGCCCCATTCGGCACTGAAGCTTTCTTT	CSAPFGTEAFF
.	TRBV4-3	TRBD2	TRBJ2-6	TGCGCCAGCAGCCAAGATTTCGGGGGGTCAGACTCTGGGGCCAACGTCCTGACTTTC	CASSQDFGGSDSGANVLTF
few	TRBV19	.	TRBJ2-1	TGTGCCAGTAGTATTATGGTAGGAGGGTTCAATGAGCAGTTCTTC	CASSIMVGGFNEQFF
.	TRBV12-3/TRBV12-4	TRBD1	TRBJ1-2	TGTGCCAGCAGCGGACAGGGTTACGGCTACACCTTC	CASSGQGYGYTF
.	TRBV9	.	TRBJ2-2	TGTGCCAGCAGCCCTCCCCCGAGCAACACCGGGGAGCTGTTTTTT	CASSPPPSNTGELFF
.	TRBV6-5	.	TRBJ1-2	TGTGCCAGCATGCCACGGGGGGCGGGCTATGGCTACACCTTC	CASMPRGAGYGYTF
.	TRBV30	TRBD1	TRBJ2-7	TGTGCCTGGAGTGTCACAGGGGGCGAGCAGTACTTC	CAWSVTGGEQYF
.	TRBV18	TRBD1	TRBJ2-3	TGTGCCAGCTCACCACCGGAGGGACAGGGGAGGCGCAATACGCAGTATTTT	CASSPPEGQGRRNTQYF
.	TRBV5-4	TRBD1	TRBJ1-2	TGTGCCAGCAGCCCCGGCGGGACAGGGGGCGGTTATGGCTACACCTTC	CASSPGGTGGGYGYTF